These 18 T cell receptor beta chains originate from one sample sequenced in a study of neoadjuvant anti-PD-1 for oral cavity cancer. The assay was immunoSEQ multiplex PCR, and TCRdb's table has in-frame clones only and misses some. The sample includes more than 13,000 clones, roughly 70% of them seen just once. Time point in this sample: after neoadjuvant nivolumab, at surgical resection. Sequencing was performed on PBMCs, taken after nivolumab (anti-PD-1) treatment. Receptors were obtained from a person aged 35 to 85 with oral cavity squamous cell carcinoma.

The chain joins TRBV11-1 to TRBJ2-3; D perhaps matches TRBD1 (5 bases). Trimming shortened V by 5 bases and J by 4 bases, and 10 bases separated the two germline ends. The CDR3 runs 13 residues. Germline assignment: CDR1 SGHAT and CDR2 FQDESV (reference sequence). The CDR3 bases are TGTGCCAGCAGCGAAGGGGCGGCAGATACGCAGTATTTT. It codes for CASSEGAADTQYF.

J is TRBJ2-3 and V is TRBV30; the match to TRBD2 covers 8 bases. This CDR3 is 14 amino acids long. The germline V gene encodes CDR1 GTSNPN and CDR2 SVGIG (reference sequence). With 8 bases clipped from V and 0 bases from J, the junction kept 7 bases outside the gene matches. The chain's CDR3 is CATSPSGSTDTQYF. CDR3 in DNA: TGTGCCACCTCTCCTAGCGGGAGCACAGATACGCAGTATTTT. Full variable domain (outside the CDR3, taken from reference TRBV30 and TRBJ2-3): SQTIHQWPATLVQPVGSPLSLECTVEGTSNPNLYWYRQAAGRGLQLLFYSVGIGQISSEVPQNLSASRPQDRQFILSSKKLLLSDSGFYLCATSPSGSTDTQYFGPGTRLTVL.

This chain uses TRBV4-1 with TRBJ2-7; the match to TRBD2 covers 8 bases. Trimming at V came to 1 base and at J to 2 bases, leaving 7 bases not matched to a gene. Germline assignment: CDR1 MGHRA and CDR2 YSYEKL. The CDR3 sequence is 16 residues long. This CDR3 reads CASSQGFLAGTYEQYF. The CDR3 DNA reads as TGCGCCAGCAGCCAAGGCTTCCTAGCGGGCACCTACGAGCAGTACTTC.

The count of this clone is one. The chain carries TRBV5-1 and TRBJ2-7; 12 bases map to TRBD2. The ends lost 4 bases at V and 0 bases at J; junction bases unmatched: 5. This CDR3 has 16 residues. CDR1 and CDR2 (germline): SGHRS, YFSETQ. As DNA, the CDR3 is TGCGCCAGCAGCCTAACTAGCGGGGGGACCTCCTACGAGCAGTACTTC. It is translated as CASSLTSGGTSYEQYF.

The J gene is TRBJ2-3, the V gene TRBV4-2; 7 bases agree with TRBD2. The CDR3 contains 15 residues. Trimming took 6 bases from V and 3 from J; bases not matched to a gene: 9. From germline, CDR1 is LGHNA and CDR2 YNFKEQ. The DNA for the CDR3 is TGTGCCAGCAGGGGGGTGAGGGAGGGGACAGATACGCAGTATTTT. This codes for CASRGVREGTDTQYF.

The gene calls are TRBV30 and TRBJ2-5; 8 bases line up with TRBD2. The trim removed 5 bases at V and 4 bases at J, leaving 6 bases unmatched. CDR3 length equals 13 residues. In germline, CDR1 is GTSNPN, CDR2 SVGIG (reference sequence). CDR3 DNA: TGTGCCTGGGATGGGACTAGTGGAGAGACCCAGTACTTC. Translation: CAWDGTSGETQYF.

The chain carries TRBV6-1 and TRBJ2-7; D ambiguous. The length of the CDR3 is 13 residues. V was shortened by 7 bases and J by 4 bases, with 14 bases between the two germline ends. Germline V lookup: CDR1 MNHNS, CDR2 SASEGT. CDR3 amino acids: CASTPSDLYEQYF. Written as DNA, the CDR3 is TGTGCCAGCACTCCTTCGGACCTATACGAGCAGTACTTC.

The CDR3 spells CASSLNLAGVGETQYF. The CDR3 DNA reads TGTGCCAGCAGCCTTAATTTAGCGGGAGTAGGGGAGACCCAGTACTTC. This rearrangement joins TRBV9 to TRBJ2-5; 9 bases align to TRBD2. The CDR3 is made up of 16 amino acids. Germline lookup yields CDR1 SGDLS and CDR2 YYNGEE. J gave up 5 bases and V 4 bases, and 12 bases lay outside the gene matches.

The V gene is TRBV5-1, the J gene TRBJ2-7; 7 bases are a match to TRBD2. V lost 5 bases and J lost 4; bases outside the gene matches: 6. This CDR3 is built from 13 residues. CDR1 is SGHRS, CDR2 YFSETQ, per germline. The CDR3 DNA reads as TGCGCCAGCAGGGCGGGAGTGGGATACGAGCAGTACTTC. Translated, it gives CASRAGVGYEQYF.

The chain joins TRBV7-8 to TRBJ1-1, with D perhaps matching TRBD1 (5 bases). V was trimmed by 0 bases and J by 5 bases, leaving 10 bases between them. Germline V gene lookup returns CDR1 SGHVS and CDR2 FQNEAQ. This CDR3 is built from 14 residues. The CDR3, as DNA: TGTGCCAGCAGCTTAGCAACAGGTTGGACTGAAGCTTTCTTT. This translates into CASSLATGWTEAFF.

This clone was found once. The chain carries TRBV10-3 and TRBJ2-7; D gene uncertain. Germline CDR1 reads ENHRY; CDR2 reads SYGVKD. V was pared by 0 bases and J by 1 base, with 4 bases between. The CDR3 length is 13 residues. The CDR3 nucleotides read TGTGCCATCAGTGAGTCGACTTCCTACGAGCAGTACTTC. Its protein is CAISESTSYEQYF.

The rearrangement links TRBV2 to TRBJ1-1; D uncertain. Per the germline V gene, CDR1 is SNHLY and CDR2 is FYNNEI. V was pared by 2 bases and J by 4 bases, with 8 bases between. The CDR3 has 13 residues. The CDR3: CASSESQLTEAFF. Here the CDR3 DNA reads TGTGCCAGCAGTGAATCCCAACTCACTGAAGCTTTCTTT.

CDR3 sequence: CASSLQGGGRYEQYF. Written as DNA, the CDR3 is TGTGCCAGCAGCTTGCAAGGGGGTGGACGCTACGAGCAGTACTTC. The V call is TRBV5-4, the J call TRBJ2-5; weak D call: TRBD1 (6 bases). The J call is uncertain, as TRBJ2-7 better fits the DNA end. This CDR3 spans 15 amino acids. From germline, CDR1 is SGHNT and CDR2 YYREEE (reference sequence).

This rearrangement joins TRBV30 to TRBJ1-1; D perhaps matches TRBD1 (6 bases). V lost 1 base to trimming and J lost 5 bases, with 14 bases between them. The CDR3 sequence is 14 residues long. Germline V CDR1 and CDR2: GTSNPN, SVGIG (reference sequence). The CDR3 DNA is TGTGCCTGGAGTGGTGGGGGCTCGAGGACTGAAGCTTTCTTT. This encodes CAWSGGGSRTEAFF.

The chain combines TRBV9 with TRBJ1-2; 8 bases line up with TRBD1. The CDR3 covers 13 residues. Trimming took 3 bases from V and 7 from J; bases not matched to a gene: 5. Germline V gene data show CDR1 as SGDLS and CDR2 as YYNGEE. The CDR3 region is CASSAPDRVGYTF. CDR3 coding DNA: TGTGCCAGCAGCGCCCCGGACAGGGTTGGCTACACCTTC.

This clone was seen only a few times. The chain has TRBV19 and TRBJ2-7; D is perhaps TRBD2 (6 bases). V lost 3 bases and J lost 1, with 13 bases in between. Germline lookup yields CDR1 LNHDA and CDR2 SQIVND (reference sequence). The CDR3 extends over 15 amino acids. CDR3 nucleotide sequence: TGTGCCAGTAGTATGGGGCGAGGGAGGTCCTACGAGCAGTACTTC. Its protein product is CASSMGRGRSYEQYF.

The chain is built from TRBV6-1 and TRBJ1-5; no firm D call. V lost 2 bases, J lost 6 bases, and 5 bases lay in between. The CDR3 is 12 residues long. Germline assignment: CDR1 MNHNS and CDR2 SASEGT. The CDR3 bases are TGTGCCAGCAGTGAATTGAGTCAGCCCCAGCATTTT. Its protein product is CASSELSQPQHF.

This clone was seen just once. The chain combines TRBV28 with TRBJ2-7; maybe TRBD1 (7 bases). V was clipped by 10 bases and J by 0 bases, with 10 bases between them. The CDR3 contains 12 residues. CDR1 MDHEN and CDR2 SYDVKM come from the germline V gene. This CDR3 reads CATRDSSYEQYF. DNA of the CDR3: TGTGCCACGCGGGACAGCTCCTACGAGCAGTACTTC.